This T cell receptor (beta chain) was captured in a study of response to subunit inactivated influenza vaccine. Study results and caveats: Authors suggested that a seasonal influenza vaccination recruits few new T cells each time.

Each CDR3 protein gets one entry after TCRdb re-called the RT-PCR reads with MiXCR. The sample contains over 800,000 distinct CDR3 sequences, about 20% of which appear only once. This clonotype was seen a few times. Its matching antigen is unknown. V was clipped by 4 bases and J by 4 bases; unmatched bases: 11. The CDR3 extends over 17 amino acids. Germline lookup yields CDR1 LGHNA and CDR2 YSLEER. This specimen consisted of PBMCs from blood, obtained 4 to 6 days after vaccination. V is TRBV4-3 and J is TRBJ2-2; 8 bases match TRBD2. The TCR originated in a man aged 45-65 years who received an inactivated influenza vaccine. The CDR3 sequence is CASSRDGGGALTGELFF. DNA of the CDR3: TGCGCCAGCAGCCGGGACGGGGGGGGCGCACTCACCGGGGAGCTGTTTTTT.